This T cell receptor beta chain stems from a study of shared clonotypes between healthy human individuals. This CDR3 spans 14 amino acids. With 2 bases clipped from V and 1 base from J, the junction kept 1 base outside the gene matches. Per the germline V gene, CDR1 is ENHRY and CDR2 is SYGVKD. Sequencing used immunoSEQ multiplex PCR; TCRdb keeps in-frame clones, though not all of them. This table holds 2,100,000 or so clones, approximately 96% found once. V is TRBV10-3 and J is TRBJ1-1; TRBD1 matches 7 bases. This receptor was taken from a man aged 18 to 29 in good health. The source material was naive CD4+ T cells sorted from blood. Described subset: CD45RA+ positively selected. The CDR3: CAISEGQENTEAFF. The CDR3 DNA reads as TGTGCCATCAGTGAGGGACAGGAGAACACTGAAGCTTTCTTT.